The text below deals with one T cell receptor (beta chain). The data were produced by immunoSEQ multiplex PCR, yet TCRdb's version contains in-frame clones alone and is incomplete. The sample lists about 59,000 clones, roughly 94% occurring once. The data were obtained in a study of T cell changes during pregnancy in multiple sclerosis. The CDR3 consists of 15 residues. The germline V and J ends were trimmed by 5 bases and 6 bases, with 18 bases remaining between them. From germline, CDR1 is MDHEN and CDR2 SYDVKM. The starting material was CD8+ T cells from peripheral blood mononuclear cells, obtained after pregnancy. The chain recombines TRBV28 with TRBJ2-3; perhaps TRBD2 as D (7 bases). The sequence derives from a female donor with multiple sclerosis, enrolled in a pregnancy study. The CDR3: CASSTGGPSSDTQYF. The CDR3 DNA follows: TGTGCCAGCAGTACCGGGGGGCCCTCCTCCGATACGCAGTATTTT.